A selection of T cell receptor beta chains follows, all from one sample in a study of blood T cell repertoires in COVID-19. Profiled with immunoSEQ multiplex PCR; TCRdb holds only in-frame clones, not every one. The sample contains 190,000 or so clones, around nine tenths of which appear only once. Sequencing was performed on peripheral blood. Every receptor here comes from a man between 60 and 70 years old who had recovered from COVID-19. The CDR3 runs from the conserved cysteine through the conserved F or W. The D gene is left open where the match is weak. Expanded clones are given a class, and other clones once, few, many or no size at all.

V gene	D gene	clone size	J gene	CDR3 DNA	CDR3 protein
TRBV9	.	.	TRBJ1-2	TGTGCCAGCAGCGCCTTGACAACCGGCTACACCTTC	CASSALTTGYTF
TRBV9	.	once	TRBJ1-2	TGTGCCAGCAGCGTAGGTGGAGTTGCCCGAACTGGCTACACCTTC	CASSVGGVARTGYTF
TRBV5-5	.	.	TRBJ2-3	TGTGCCAGCAGCTTTTCAGAAACAGATACGCAGTATTTT	CASSFSETDTQYF
TRBV5-1	.	.	TRBJ2-1	TGCGCCAGCCGCGTGGGTGAGCGGGACAATGAGCAGTTCTTC	CASRVGERDNEQFF
TRBV15	.	.	TRBJ2-2	TGTGCCACCAGCAGGAAAGGGGGTTGGGAGGAGCTGTTTTTT	CATSRKGGWEELFF
TRBV11-2	TRBD2	.	TRBJ2-3	TGTGCCAGCAGCTTACCTCCTAGCGGGAGCACAGATACGCAGTATTTT	CASSLPPSGSTDTQYF
TRBV6-5	.	medium-sized	TRBJ1-6	TGTGCTTTCAAGGGGCCCCTCTATAATTCACCCCTCCACTTT	CAFKGPLYNSPLHF
TRBV27	TRBD1	.	TRBJ2-7	TGTGCCAGCAGGCCGACAGGGCCTCGGGGCGAGCAGTACTTC	CASRPTGPRGEQYF
TRBV3-1/TRBV3-2	TRBD2	.	TRBJ2-7	TGTGCCAGCAGCCAAGATCGGGCTAGCGGGAGGGACTCCTACGAGCAGTACTTC	CASSQDRASGRDSYEQYF
TRBV28	TRBD1	.	TRBJ1-2	TGTGCCAGCACCATACCCCAGGGGGCGAGCTATGGCTACACCTTC	CASTIPQGASYGYTF
TRBV24-1	.	.	TRBJ1-2	TGTGCCACCAGTGAAGGGCAGGGGATCGGCTACACCTTC	CATSEGQGIGYTF
TRBV19	.	.	TRBJ2-1	TGTGCCAGTAGTAGATTTAGCTCCTACAATGAGCAGTTCTTC	CASSRFSSYNEQFF
TRBV2	TRBD2	.	TRBJ2-3	TGTGCCAGCAGTGAAGGCGGGAGGGGCCCAGATACGCAGTATTTT	CASSEGGRGPDTQYF
TRBV6-2/TRBV6-3	TRBD1	.	TRBJ1-5	TGTGCCAGCAGTCCCCGGGACAGGGCTGCCTTAAGGGGCAATCAGCCCCAGCATTTT	CASSPRDRAALRGNQPQHF
TRBV27	TRBD1	.	TRBJ1-4	TGTGCCAGCAGTCCCCCCGGACAGGGAGCAACTAATGAAAAACTGTTTTTT	CASSPPGQGATNEKLFF
TRBV7-9	.	.	TRBJ2-1	TGTGCCAGCAGCTTAGTACTAGGCAATGAGCAGTTCTTC	CASSLVLGNEQFF